The 9 T cell receptor beta chains below all came from one sample that was sequenced in a study of T cells in Graves' hyperthyroidism and ophthalmopathy. Amplification of TCR beta CDR3 regions used RNA as the template. When the TCR CDR3 underwent first-round RT-PCR, the HTBI primer set was used. Via MiXCR, TCRdb re-called the multiplex PCR reads, giving one row per CDR3 protein. The sample shows nearly 750,000 distinct CDR3 sequences, roughly a third of them seen only once. The sample comprised blood. These receptors all stem from a woman aged 40-49 years with Graves' hyperthyroidism.

This clonotype was detected ten times or more. The rearrangement links TRBV7-8 to TRBJ2-7; D possibly matches TRBD1 or TRBD2 (5 bases each). The CDR3 is 14 amino acids. The V gene lost 6 bases and the J gene lost 1 base, with 13 bases spanning the gap. Per the germline V gene, CDR1 is SGHVS and CDR2 is FQNEAQ. DNA of the CDR3: TGTGCCAGCAGGATGGGGACGGGGTCCTACGAGCAGTACTTC. Its translation: CASRMGTGSYEQYF.

The genes are TRBV7-9 and TRBJ2-2, with unresolved D. The germline gives CDR1 SEHNR, CDR2 FQNEAQ (reference sequence). V gave up 3 bases and J gave up 0 bases, with 11 bases separating them. The CDR3 extends over 16 amino acids. The CDR3 region has the DNA TGTGCCAGCAGCTTCTGGCGAGGTACGAACACCGGGGAGCTGTTTTTT. Its translation: CASSFWRGTNTGELFF.

This clonotype has only a few counts. The chain combines TRBV7-9 with TRBJ2-3; no reliable D call. CDR3 length equals 13 residues. CDR1 is SEHNR and CDR2 is FQNEAQ in the germline V gene (reference sequence). V lost 3 bases to trimming and J lost 0 bases, with 4 bases between them. This CDR3 reads CASSFGSTDTQYF. The CDR3 coding sequence is TGTGCCAGCAGCTTTGGTAGCACAGATACGCAGTATTTT.

In its sample, this clonotype was seen many times. This rearrangement joins TRBV7-9 to TRBJ2-5; 7 bases are shared with TRBD1. The CDR3 is 13 amino acids. Germline assignment: CDR1 SEHNR and CDR2 FQNEAQ (reference sequence). V was pared by 5 bases and J by 6 bases, with 6 bases of the junction left unmatched. As DNA, the CDR3 is TGTGCCAGCAGCCACACAGGGGTACAGACCCAGTACTTC. Its protein product is CASSHTGVQTQYF.

The chain combines TRBV6-1 with TRBJ1-4; perhaps TRBD1 as D (5 bases). V gave up 8 bases and J gave up 4 bases, with 11 bases separating them. Germline CDR1 and CDR2: MNHNS and SASEGT. The CDR3 consists of 13 residues. CDR3 sequence reads: CASGAVHNEKLFF. CDR3 bases: TGTGCCAGCGGGGCGGTACATAATGAAAAACTGTTTTTT.

The sample holds a few counts of this clonotype. V usage is TRBV2 and J usage is TRBJ1-1; no clear D. The CDR3 is 13 amino acids. Per germline, CDR1 SNHLY and CDR2 FYNNEI. V lost 8 bases and J lost 1, with 11 bases in between. This chain's CDR3 is CASSPKENTEAFF. For the CDR3, the DNA is TGTGCCAGCTCACCAAAGGAGAACACTGAAGCTTTCTTT.

This clonotype has a count of ten or more. This chain links TRBV20-1 with TRBJ1-5; D unresolved. Per the germline V gene, CDR1 is DFQATT and CDR2 is SNEGSKA (reference sequence). The CDR3 sequence is 12 residues long. Trimming pared 6 bases from V and 0 bases from J, leaving 6 bases between. CDR3 nucleotides: TGCAGTGCACATAATAGCAATCAGCCCCAGCATTTT. Its translation: CSAHNSNQPQHF.

This clonotype was recorded many times. The CDR3 reads CSARVPNQPQHF. The CDR3 DNA reads as TGCAGTGCTAGAGTGCCTAATCAGCCCCAGCATTTT. The chain uses TRBV20-1 and TRBJ1-5; no clear D gene. Germline V gene sequence: CDR1 DFQATT, CDR2 SNEGSKA (reference sequence). Deletions cut 1 base from V and 4 bases from J, with 5 bases between. CDR3 length: 12 amino acids.

The V call is TRBV10-3, the J call TRBJ2-5; 8 bases match TRBD1. Germline values: CDR1 ENHRY, CDR2 SYGVKD. The J segment lost 5 bases and the V segment lost 2 bases, leaving 19 bases of the junction unmatched. The CDR3 is made up of 19 amino acids. The CDR3 region is CAISEKVDRDGEPRETQYF. CDR3 DNA sequence: TGTGCCATCAGTGAGAAAGTGGACAGGGACGGGGAGCCCAGGGAGACCCAGTACTTC.